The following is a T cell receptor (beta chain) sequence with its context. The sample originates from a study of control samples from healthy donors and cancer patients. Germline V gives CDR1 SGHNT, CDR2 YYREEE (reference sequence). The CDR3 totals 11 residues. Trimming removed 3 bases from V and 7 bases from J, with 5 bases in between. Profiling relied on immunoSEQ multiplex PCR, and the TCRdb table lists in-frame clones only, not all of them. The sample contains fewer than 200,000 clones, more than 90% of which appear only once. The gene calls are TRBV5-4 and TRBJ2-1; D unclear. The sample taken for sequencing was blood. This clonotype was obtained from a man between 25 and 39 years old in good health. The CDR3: CASSSPNEQFF. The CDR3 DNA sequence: TGTGCCAGCAGCTCCCCTAATGAGCAGTTCTTC.